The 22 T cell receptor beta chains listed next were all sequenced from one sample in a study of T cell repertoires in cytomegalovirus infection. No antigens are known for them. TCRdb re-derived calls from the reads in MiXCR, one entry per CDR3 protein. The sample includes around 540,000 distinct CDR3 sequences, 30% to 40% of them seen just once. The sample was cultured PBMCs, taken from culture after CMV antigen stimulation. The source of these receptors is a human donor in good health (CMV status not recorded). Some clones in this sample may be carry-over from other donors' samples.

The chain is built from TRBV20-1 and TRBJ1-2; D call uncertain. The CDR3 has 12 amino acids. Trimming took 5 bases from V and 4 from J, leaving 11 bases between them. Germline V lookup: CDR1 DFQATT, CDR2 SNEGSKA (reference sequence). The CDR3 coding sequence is TGCAGTGCTCACCAAGTTCCCTATGGCTACACCTTC. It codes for CSAHQVPYGYTF.

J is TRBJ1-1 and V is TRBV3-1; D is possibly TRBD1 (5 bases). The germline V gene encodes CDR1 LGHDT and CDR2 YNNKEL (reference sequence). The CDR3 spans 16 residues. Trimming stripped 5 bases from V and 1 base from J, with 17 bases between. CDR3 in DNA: TGTGCCAGCAGCGAAAGGGGATTAGCAGGGAACACTGAAGCTTTCTTT. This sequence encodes CASSERGLAGNTEAFF. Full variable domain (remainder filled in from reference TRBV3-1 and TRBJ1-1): DTAVSQTPKYLVTQMGNDKSIKCEQNLGHDTMYWYKQDSKKFLKIMFSYNNKELIINETVPNRFSPKSPDKAHLNLHINSLELGDSAVYFCASSERGLAGNTEAFFGQGTRLTVV.

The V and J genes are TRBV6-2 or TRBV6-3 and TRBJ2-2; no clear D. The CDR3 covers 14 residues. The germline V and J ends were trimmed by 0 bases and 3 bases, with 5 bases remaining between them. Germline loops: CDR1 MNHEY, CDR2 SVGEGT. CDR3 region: CASSYSSHTGELFF. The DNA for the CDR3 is TGTGCCAGCAGTTACTCGTCCCACACCGGGGAGCTGTTTTTT.

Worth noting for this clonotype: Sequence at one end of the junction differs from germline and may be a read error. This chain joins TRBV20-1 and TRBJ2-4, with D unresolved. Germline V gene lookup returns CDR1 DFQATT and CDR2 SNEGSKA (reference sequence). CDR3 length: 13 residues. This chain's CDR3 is CSARSRAENIQYF. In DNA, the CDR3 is TGCAGTGCTAGGAGTAGAGCCGAAAACATTCAGTACTTC.

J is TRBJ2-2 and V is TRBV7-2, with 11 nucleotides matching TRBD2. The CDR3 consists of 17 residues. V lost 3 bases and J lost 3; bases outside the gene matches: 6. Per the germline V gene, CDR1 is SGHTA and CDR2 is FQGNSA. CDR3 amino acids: CASSFLIAGGYTGELFF. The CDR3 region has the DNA TGTGCCAGCAGCTTCCTTATAGCGGGAGGGTACACCGGGGAGCTGTTTTTT.

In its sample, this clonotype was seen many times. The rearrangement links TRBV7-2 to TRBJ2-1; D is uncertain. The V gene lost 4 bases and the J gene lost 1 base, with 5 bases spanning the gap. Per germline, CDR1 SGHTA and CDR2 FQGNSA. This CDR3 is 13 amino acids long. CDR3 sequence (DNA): TGTGCCAGCAGCTCATTTTCCTACAATGAGCAGTTCTTC. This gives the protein CASSSFSYNEQFF.

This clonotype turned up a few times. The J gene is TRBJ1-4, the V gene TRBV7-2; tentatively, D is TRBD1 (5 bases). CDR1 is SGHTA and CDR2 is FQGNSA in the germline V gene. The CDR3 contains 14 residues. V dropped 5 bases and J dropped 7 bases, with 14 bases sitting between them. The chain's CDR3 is CASSPGGVLEKLFF. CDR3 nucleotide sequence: TGTGCCAGCAGCCCTGGGGGGGTTCTTGAAAAACTGTTTTTT.

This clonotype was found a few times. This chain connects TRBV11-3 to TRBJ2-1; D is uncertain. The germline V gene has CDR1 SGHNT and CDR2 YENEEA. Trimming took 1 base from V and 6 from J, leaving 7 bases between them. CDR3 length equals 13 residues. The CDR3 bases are TGTGCCAGCAGCTTAGGGAACGGCAATGAGCAGTTCTTC. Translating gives CASSLGNGNEQFF.

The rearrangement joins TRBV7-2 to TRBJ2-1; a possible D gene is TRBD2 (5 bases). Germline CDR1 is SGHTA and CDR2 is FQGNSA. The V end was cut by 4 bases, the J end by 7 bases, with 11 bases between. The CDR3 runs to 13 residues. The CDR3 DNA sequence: TGTGCCAGCAGCTCCTGGACTTATAATGAGCAGTTCTTC. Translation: CASSSWTYNEQFF.

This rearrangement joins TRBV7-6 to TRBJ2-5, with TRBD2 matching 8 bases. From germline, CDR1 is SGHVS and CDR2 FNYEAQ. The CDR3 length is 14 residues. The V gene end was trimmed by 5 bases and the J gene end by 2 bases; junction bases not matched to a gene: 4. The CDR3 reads CASSPPSGQETQYF. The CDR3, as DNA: TGTGCCAGCAGCCCTCCTAGCGGGCAAGAGACCCAGTACTTC.

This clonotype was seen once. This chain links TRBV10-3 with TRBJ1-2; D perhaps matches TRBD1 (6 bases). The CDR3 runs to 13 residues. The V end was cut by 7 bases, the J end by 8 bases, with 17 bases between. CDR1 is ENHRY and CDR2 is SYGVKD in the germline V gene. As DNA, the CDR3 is TGTGCCATCACTATGGACAGCATAGCCGGCTACACCTTC. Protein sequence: CAITMDSIAGYTF.

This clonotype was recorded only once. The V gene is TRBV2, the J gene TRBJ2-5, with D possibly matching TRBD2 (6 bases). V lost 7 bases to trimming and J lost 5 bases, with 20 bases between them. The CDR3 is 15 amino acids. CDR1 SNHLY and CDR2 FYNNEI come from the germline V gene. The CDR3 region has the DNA TGTGCCAGCAAGGAGGGGAACGGGAATCGGGAGACCCAGTACTTC. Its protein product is CASKEGNGNRETQYF.

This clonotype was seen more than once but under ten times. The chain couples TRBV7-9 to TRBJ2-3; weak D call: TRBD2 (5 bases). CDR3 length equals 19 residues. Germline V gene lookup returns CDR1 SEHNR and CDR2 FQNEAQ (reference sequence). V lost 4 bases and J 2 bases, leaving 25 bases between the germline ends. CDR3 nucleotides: TGTGCCAGCAGCTCCGGGGTCGGGTCTGCCGTACCTACCACAGATACGCAGTATTTT. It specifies CASSSGVGSAVPTTDTQYF.

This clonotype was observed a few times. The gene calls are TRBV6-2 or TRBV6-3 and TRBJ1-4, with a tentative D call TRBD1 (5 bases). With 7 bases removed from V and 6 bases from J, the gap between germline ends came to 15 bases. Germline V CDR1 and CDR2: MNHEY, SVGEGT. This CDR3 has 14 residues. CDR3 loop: CASTEAGGDEKLFF. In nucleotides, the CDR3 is TGTGCCAGCACCGAAGCCGGGGGAGATGAAAAACTGTTTTTT.

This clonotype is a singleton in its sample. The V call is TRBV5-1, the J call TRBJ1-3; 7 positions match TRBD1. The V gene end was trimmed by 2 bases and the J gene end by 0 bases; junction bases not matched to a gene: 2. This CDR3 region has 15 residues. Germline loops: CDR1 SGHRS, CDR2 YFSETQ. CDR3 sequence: CASSFTGDSGNTIYF. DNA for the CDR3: TGCGCCAGCAGCTTTACAGGGGACTCTGGAAACACCATATATTTT.

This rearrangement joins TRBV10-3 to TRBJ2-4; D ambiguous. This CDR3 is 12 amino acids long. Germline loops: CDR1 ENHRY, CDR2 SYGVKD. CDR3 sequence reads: CATGEGKNIQYF. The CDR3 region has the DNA TGTGCGACCGGAGAAGGGAAAAACATTCAGTACTTC.

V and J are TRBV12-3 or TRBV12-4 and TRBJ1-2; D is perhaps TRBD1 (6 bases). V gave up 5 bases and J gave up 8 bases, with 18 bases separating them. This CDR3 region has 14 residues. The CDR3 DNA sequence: TGTGCCAGCAGTCCCGGCAGGGGAAGATACGGCTACACCTTC. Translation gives CASSPGRGRYGYTF.

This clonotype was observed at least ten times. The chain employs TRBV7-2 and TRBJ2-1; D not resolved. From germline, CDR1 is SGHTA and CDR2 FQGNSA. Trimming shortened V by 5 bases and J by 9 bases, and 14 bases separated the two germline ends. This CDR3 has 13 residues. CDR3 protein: CASSNGSGTEQFF. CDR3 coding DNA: TGTGCCAGCAGCAACGGTAGTGGTACTGAGCAGTTCTTC.

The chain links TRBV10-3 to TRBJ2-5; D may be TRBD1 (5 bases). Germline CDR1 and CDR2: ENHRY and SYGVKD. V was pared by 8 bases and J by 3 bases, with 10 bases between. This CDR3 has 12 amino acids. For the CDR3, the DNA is TGTGCCATCGGTCCCAGGGAAGAGACCCAGTACTTC. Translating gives CAIGPREETQYF.

In nucleotides, the CDR3 is TGTGCCAGCAGCGAACCCCGTGGAGACCCGTACTTC. Its protein product is CASSEPRGDPYF. This chain connects TRBV11-2 to TRBJ2-7; no reliable D call. V lost 5 bases and J 12 bases, leaving 17 bases between the germline ends. CDR1 is SGHAT and CDR2 is FQNNGV in the germline V gene. The CDR3 is made up of 12 amino acids.

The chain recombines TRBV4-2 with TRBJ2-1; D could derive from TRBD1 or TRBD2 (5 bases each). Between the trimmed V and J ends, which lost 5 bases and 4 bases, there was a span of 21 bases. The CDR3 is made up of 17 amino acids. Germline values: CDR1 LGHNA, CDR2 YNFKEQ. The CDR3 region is CASSSRVIGAVYNEQFF. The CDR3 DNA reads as TGTGCCAGCAGCTCGAGGGTTATCGGGGCGGTATACAATGAGCAGTTCTTC.

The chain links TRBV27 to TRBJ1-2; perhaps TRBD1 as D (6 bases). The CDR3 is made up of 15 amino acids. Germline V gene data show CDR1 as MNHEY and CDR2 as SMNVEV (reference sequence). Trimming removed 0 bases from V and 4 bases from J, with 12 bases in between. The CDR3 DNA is TGTGCCAGCAGTTTATCCGGGGGGCGAGGCTATGGCTACACCTTC. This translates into CASSLSGGRGYGYTF.